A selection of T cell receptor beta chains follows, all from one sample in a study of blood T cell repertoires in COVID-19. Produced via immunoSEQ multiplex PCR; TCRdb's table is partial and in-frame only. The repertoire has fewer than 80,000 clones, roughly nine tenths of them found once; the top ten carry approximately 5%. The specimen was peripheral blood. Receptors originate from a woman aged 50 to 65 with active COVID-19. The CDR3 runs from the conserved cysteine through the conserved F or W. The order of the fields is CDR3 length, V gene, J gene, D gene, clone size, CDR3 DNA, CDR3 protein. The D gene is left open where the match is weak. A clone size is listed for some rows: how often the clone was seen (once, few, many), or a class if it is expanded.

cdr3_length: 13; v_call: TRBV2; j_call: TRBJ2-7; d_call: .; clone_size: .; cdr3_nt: TGTGCCAGCAGACTCCTCCTAGAATCCGAGCAGTACTTC; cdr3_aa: CASRLLLESEQYF
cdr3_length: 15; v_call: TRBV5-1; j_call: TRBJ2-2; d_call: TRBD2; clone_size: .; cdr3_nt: TGCGCCAGCAAAAGTCCTACGGGGGGCACCGGGGAGCTGTTTTTT; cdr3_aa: CASKSPTGGTGELFF
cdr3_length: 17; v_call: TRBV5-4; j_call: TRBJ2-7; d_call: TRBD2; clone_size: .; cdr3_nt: TGTGCCAGCAGCCGTCGCACTAGCGGAGAGGGCACCTACGAGCAGTACTTC; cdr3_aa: CASSRRTSGEGTYEQYF
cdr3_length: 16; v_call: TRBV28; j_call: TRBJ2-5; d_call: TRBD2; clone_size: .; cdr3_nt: TGTGCCAGCAGTTTATATGGACTAGGCGCGTCGGAGACCCAGTACTTC; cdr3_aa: CASSLYGLGASETQYF
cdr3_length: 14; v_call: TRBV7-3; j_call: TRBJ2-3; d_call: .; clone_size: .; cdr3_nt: TGTGCCAGCAGCTTGTCCCCTCGCACAGATACGCAGTATTTT; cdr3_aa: CASSLSPRTDTQYF
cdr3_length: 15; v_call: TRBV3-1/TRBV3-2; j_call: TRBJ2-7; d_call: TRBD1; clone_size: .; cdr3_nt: TGTGCCAGCAGCACCTCGACAGGGAAGTCCTACGAGCAGTACTTC; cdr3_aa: CASSTSTGKSYEQYF
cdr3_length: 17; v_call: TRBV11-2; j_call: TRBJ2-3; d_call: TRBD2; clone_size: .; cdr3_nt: TGTGCCAGCAGCTTAGGGGGTTCGGGGGGGCAAGCAGATACGCAGTATTTT; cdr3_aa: CASSLGGSGGQADTQYF
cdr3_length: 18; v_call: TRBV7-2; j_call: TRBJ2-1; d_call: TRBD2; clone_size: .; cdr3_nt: TGTGCCAGCAGCTTACGGCCGGGACTAGCGACTACCTACAATGAGCAGTTCTTC; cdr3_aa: CASSLRPGLATTYNEQFF
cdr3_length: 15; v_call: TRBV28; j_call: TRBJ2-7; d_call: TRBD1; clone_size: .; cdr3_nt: TGTGCCAGCAGTTACATTGGGACAGGGGGCAACGAGCAGTACTTC; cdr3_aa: CASSYIGTGGNEQYF
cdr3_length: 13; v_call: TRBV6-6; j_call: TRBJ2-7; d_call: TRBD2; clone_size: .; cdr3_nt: TGTGCCAGCAGAATAGCGGGAGAGTACGAGCAGTACTTC; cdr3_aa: CASRIAGEYEQYF
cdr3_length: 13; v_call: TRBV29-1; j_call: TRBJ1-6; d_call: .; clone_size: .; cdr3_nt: TGCAGCGTTGCCGGGACACCTAATTCACCCCTCCACTTT; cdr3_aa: CSVAGTPNSPLHF
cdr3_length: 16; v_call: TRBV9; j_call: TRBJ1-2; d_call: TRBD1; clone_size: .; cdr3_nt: TGTGCCAGCAGCGTAGGAACAGGGGGCCCTAACTATGGCTACACCTTC; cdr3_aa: CASSVGTGGPNYGYTF
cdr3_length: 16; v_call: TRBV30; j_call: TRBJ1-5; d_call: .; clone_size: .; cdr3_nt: TGTGCCTGGAGTGTTACAGGGATGGGTAGCAATCAGCCCCAGCATTTT; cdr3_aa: CAWSVTGMGSNQPQHF
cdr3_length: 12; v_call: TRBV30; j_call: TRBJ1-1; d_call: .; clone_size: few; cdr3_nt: TGTGCCTGGAGAATAGGAGACACTGAAGCTTTCTTT; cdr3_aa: CAWRIGDTEAFF
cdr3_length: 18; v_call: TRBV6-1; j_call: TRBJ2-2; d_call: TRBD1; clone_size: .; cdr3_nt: TGTGCCAGCAGTGAAGCGCGAGGGGGCGCCCTGGGGACCGGGGAGCTGTTTTTT; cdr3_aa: CASSEARGGALGTGELFF
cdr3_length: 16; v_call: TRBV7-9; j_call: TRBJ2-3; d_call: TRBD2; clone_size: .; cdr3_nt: TGTGCCAGCAGCTCAACTAGCGGGAGGGGGTGGAATACGCAGTATTTT; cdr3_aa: CASSSTSGRGWNTQYF
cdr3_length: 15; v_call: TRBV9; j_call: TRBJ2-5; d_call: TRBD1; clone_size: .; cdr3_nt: TGTGCCAGCAGCGAGGGACAGGGTTATCTAGAGACCCAGTACTTC; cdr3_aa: CASSEGQGYLETQYF
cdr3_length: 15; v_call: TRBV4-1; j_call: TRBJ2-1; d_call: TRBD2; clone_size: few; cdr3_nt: TGCGCCAGCAGCCAGCATAGCGGGAGCTACAATGAGCAGTTCTTC; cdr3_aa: CASSQHSGSYNEQFF
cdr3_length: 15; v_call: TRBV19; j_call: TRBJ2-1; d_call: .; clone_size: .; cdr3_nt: TGTGCCACCAAGTCCGGCGGGAAATTCTACAATGAGCAGTTCTTC; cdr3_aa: CATKSGGKFYNEQFF
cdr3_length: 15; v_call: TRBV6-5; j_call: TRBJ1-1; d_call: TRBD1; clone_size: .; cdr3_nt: TGTGCCAGCAGTACCGGGACAGTTAGGAACACTGAAGCTTTCTTT; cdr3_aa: CASSTGTVRNTEAFF
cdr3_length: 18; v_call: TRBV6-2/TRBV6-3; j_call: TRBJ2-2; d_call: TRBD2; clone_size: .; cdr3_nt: TGTGCCAGCAGTTACTCGGGACTAGCGGGAGGGATCACCGGGGAGCTGTTTTTT; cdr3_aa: CASSYSGLAGGITGELFF
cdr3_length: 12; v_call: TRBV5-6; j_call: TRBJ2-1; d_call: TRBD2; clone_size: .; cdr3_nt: TGTGCCAGCAGCCGGACTAGCCCTGAGCAGTTCTTC; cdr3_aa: CASSRTSPEQFF
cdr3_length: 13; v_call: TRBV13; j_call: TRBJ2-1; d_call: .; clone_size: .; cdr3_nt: TGTGCCAGCAGCTTAGCTGTTTACAATGAGCAGTTCTTC; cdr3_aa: CASSLAVYNEQFF
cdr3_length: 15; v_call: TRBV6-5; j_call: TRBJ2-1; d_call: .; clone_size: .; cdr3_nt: TGTGCCAGCAGGATCGACAGCGAGACCTACAATGAGCAGTTCTTC; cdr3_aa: CASRIDSETYNEQFF
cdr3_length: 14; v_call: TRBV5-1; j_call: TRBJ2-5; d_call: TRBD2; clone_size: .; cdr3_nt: TGCGCCAGCAGTCAAGCGGGAGGGCGGGAGACCCAGTACTTC; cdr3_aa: CASSQAGGRETQYF
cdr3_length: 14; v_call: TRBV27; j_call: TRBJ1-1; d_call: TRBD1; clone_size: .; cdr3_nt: TGTGCCAGCAGCGCCGGGACAGTTGAGACTGAAGCTTTCTTT; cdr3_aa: CASSAGTVETEAFF
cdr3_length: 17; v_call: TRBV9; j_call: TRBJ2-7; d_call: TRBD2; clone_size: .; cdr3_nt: TGTGCCAGCAGCCTAACCCCCAGCGGGAGAGGGGGAAACGAGCAGTACTTC; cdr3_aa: CASSLTPSGRGGNEQYF
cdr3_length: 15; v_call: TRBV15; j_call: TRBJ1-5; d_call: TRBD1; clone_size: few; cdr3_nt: TGTGCCACCAGCAGAGATGGAGGCAGGGGGCAGCCCCAGCATTTT; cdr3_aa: CATSRDGGRGQPQHF
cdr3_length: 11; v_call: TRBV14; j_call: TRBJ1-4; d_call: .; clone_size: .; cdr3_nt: TGTGCCAGCAGCCAACGGAGGGGAAGGTTTTTT; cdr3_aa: CASSQRRGRFF
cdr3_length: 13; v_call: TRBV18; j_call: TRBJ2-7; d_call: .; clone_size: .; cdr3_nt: TGTGCCAGCTCACCTTCGGGGGCCTACGAGCAGTACTTC; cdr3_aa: CASSPSGAYEQYF
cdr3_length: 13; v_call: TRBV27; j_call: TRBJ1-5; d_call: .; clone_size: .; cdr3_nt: TGTGCCAGCAGTCAGGGGATGGGGAGACCCCAGCATTTT; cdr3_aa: CASSQGMGRPQHF
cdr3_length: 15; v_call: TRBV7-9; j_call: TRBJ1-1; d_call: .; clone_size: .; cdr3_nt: TGTGCCAGTTCCCCTAAGGTCAGGGTGAACACTGAAGCTTTCTTT; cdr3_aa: CASSPKVRVNTEAFF
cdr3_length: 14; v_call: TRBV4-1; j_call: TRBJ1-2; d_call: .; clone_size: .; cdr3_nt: TGCGCCAGCAGCCCTTACGGGACAAGGGGTGGCTACACCTTC; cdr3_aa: CASSPYGTRGGYTF
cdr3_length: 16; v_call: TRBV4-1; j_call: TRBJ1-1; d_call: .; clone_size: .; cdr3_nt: TGCGCCAGCAGCCAAGAAGCTGGGAGGAGGAACACTGAAGCTTTCTTT; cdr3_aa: CASSQEAGRRNTEAFF
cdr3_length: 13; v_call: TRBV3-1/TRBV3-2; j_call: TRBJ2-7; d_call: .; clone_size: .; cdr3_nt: TGTGCCAGCAGCTCTTCGACAGCATACGAGCAGTACTTC; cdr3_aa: CASSSSTAYEQYF
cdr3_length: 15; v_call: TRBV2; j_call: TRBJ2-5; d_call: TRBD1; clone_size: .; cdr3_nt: TGTGCCAGCAGGGCTGAAGACAGGGGGAGCGAGACCCAGTACTTC; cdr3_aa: CASRAEDRGSETQYF
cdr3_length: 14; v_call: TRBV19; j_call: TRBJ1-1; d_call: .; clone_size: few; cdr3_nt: TGTGCCAGTAGTCCGGGAGGGGTATCTACTGAAGCTTTCTTT; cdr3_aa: CASSPGGVSTEAFF
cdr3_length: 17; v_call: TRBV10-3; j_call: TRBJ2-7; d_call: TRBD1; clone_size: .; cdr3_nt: TGTGCCATCAGTGAGCGGCCAAGGACAGGGGGCGAGTACGAGCAGTACTTC; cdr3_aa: CAISERPRTGGEYEQYF
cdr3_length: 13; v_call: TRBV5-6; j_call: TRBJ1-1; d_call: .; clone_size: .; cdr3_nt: TGTGCCAGCAGCGTCGACAGGAACACTGAAGCTTTCTTT; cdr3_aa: CASSVDRNTEAFF
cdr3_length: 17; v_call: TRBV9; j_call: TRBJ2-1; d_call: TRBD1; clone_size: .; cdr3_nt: TGTGCCAGCAGCGTTCCCGGATCGGGACAGACATACAATGAGCAGTTCTTC; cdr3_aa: CASSVPGSGQTYNEQFF
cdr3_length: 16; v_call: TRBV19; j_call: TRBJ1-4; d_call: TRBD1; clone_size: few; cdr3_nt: TGTGCCAGTAGTGCAGGGGGCGGTTTGACTAATGAAAAACTGTTTTTT; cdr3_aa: CASSAGGGLTNEKLFF
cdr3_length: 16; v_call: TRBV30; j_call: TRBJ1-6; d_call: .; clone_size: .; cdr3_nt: TGTGCCTGGAGGGACATCCCGAGCTCCTATAATTCACCCCTCCACTTT; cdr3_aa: CAWRDIPSSYNSPLHF
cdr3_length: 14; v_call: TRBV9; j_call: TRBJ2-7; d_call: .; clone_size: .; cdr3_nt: TGTGCCAGCAGCGATTCTCCAGGTCCCTACGAGCAGTACTTC; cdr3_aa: CASSDSPGPYEQYF
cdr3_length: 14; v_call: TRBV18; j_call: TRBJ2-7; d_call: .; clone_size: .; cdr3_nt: TGTGCCAGCTCACCATCTGGGACATCTTACGAGCAGTACTTC; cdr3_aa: CASSPSGTSYEQYF
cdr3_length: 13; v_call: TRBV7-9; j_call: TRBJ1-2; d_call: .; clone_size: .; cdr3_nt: TGTGCCAGCAGCCGGGAAGCGGGGGATGGCTACACCTTC; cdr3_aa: CASSREAGDGYTF
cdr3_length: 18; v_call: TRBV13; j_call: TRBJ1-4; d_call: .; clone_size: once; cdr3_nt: TGTGCCAGCAGCCCTAGGGGCCTCCGGGACATCAGAGTGGGAAAACTGTTTTTT; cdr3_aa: CASSPRGLRDIRVGKLFF
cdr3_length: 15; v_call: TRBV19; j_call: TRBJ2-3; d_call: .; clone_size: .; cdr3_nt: TGTGCCAGTAGTATTATTCCACACAGCACAGATACGCAGTATTTT; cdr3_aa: CASSIIPHSTDTQYF
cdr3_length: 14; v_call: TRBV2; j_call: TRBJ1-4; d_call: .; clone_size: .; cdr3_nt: TGTGCCAGCAGTTACCGGACGGGGGGTGAAAAACTGTTTTTT; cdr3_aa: CASSYRTGGEKLFF
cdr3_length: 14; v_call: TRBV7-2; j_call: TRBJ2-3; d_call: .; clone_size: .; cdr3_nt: TGTGCCAGCAGCCTAGACAGTAGCACAGATACGCAGTATTTT; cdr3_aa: CASSLDSSTDTQYF
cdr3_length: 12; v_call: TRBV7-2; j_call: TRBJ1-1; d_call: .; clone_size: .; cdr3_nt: TGTGCCAGCAGCTTAGAGGTCGGGGGGGCTTTCTTT; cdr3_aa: CASSLEVGGAFF
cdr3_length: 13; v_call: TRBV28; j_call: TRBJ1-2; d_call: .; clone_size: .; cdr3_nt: TGTGCCAGCAGTTTAGACAGGTGGTATGGCTACACCTTC; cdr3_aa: CASSLDRWYGYTF
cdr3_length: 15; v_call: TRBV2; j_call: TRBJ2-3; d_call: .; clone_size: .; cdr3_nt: TGTGCCAGCAGTGAAAACGGTCGGGAGACAGATACGCAGTATTTT; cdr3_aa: CASSENGRETDTQYF